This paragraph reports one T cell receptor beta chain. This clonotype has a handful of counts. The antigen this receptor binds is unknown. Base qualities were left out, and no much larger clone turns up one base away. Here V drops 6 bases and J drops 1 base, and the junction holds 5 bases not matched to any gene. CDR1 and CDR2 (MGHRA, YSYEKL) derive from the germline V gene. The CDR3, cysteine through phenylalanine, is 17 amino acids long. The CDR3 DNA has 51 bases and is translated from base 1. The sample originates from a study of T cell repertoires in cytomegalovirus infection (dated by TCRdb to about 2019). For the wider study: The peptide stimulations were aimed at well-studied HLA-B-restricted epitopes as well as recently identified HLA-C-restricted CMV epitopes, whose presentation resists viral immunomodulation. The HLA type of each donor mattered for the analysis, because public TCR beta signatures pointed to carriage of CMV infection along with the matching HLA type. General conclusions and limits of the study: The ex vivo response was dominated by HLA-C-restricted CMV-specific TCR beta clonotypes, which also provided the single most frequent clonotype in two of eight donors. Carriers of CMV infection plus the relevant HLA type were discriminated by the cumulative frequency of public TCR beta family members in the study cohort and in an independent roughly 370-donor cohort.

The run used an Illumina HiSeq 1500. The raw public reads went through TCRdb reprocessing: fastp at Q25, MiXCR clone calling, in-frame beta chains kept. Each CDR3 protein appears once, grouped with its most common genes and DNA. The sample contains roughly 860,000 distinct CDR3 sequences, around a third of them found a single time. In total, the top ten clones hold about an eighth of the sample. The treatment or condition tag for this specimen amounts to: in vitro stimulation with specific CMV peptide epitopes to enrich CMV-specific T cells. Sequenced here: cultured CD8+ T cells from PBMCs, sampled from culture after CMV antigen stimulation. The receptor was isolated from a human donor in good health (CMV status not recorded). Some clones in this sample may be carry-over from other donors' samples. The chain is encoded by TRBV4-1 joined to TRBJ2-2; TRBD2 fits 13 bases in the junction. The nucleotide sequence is TGCGCCAGCAGGCCCACTAGCGGGGGGGAGAACACCGGGGAGCTGTTTTTT. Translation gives CASRPTSGGENTGELFF.